Listed below are T cell receptor beta chains from one sample, sequenced in a study of blood T cell repertoires in COVID-19. Method: immunoSEQ multiplex PCR; TCRdb's copy keeps in-frame clones and lacks some. The sample holds approximately 61,000 clones, around 88% seen once. The specimen was peripheral blood. All receptors derive from a human donor in a cohort sampled during active COVID-19. Each CDR3 is given with its conserved first and last residue. D genes are given only for firm matches. For some rows the clone size is stated as once, few or many, or as a class when expanded; others skip it.

16,TRBV12-5,-,TRBJ2-7,TRBD2,TGTGCTAGTGGTTTGGTTAGCGGGGGGATTTCCTACGAGCAGTACTTC,CASGLVSGGISYEQYF
17,TRBV6-1,-,TRBJ2-6,-,TGTGCCAGCAGTGAACCAGGGAAGAGCTCTGGGGCCAACGTCCTGACTTTC,CASSEPGKSSGANVLTF
14,TRBV6-6,-,TRBJ2-7,-,TGTGCCAGCAGATCCCTTTCCCAGGGGATCGGACAGTACTTC,CASRSLSQGIGQYF
13,TRBV9,-,TRBJ2-7,TRBD1,TGTGCCAGCAGCACGACAGGGTCCAACGAGCAGTACTTC,CASSTTGSNEQYF
14,TRBV30,once,TRBJ2-2,TRBD1,TGTGCCGGGGGACAGGGTCTCAACACCGGGGAGCTGTTTTTT,CAGGQGLNTGELFF
15,TRBV28,once,TRBJ2-5,TRBD2,TGTGCCAGCAGTCCTAGCGGGAGGGCCACAGAGACCCAGTACTTC,CASSPSGRATETQYF
15,TRBV28,-,TRBJ2-1,TRBD1,TGTGCCAGCTTTACAGGGGGGACCGGCTACAATGAGCAGTTCTTC,CASFTGGTGYNEQFF
15,TRBV11-2,-,TRBJ2-5,-,TGTGCCAGCAGCTTAGGAGTAACTCCGCAAGAGACCCAGTACTTC,CASSLGVTPQETQYF
16,TRBV5-1,-,TRBJ2-7,TRBD1,TGCGCCAGCAGCTTGGGAATACAGGGGGCGAAATACGAGCAGTACTTC,CASSLGIQGAKYEQYF
15,TRBV4-1,few,TRBJ2-1,TRBD2,TGCGCCAGCAGCCATGGGGACTACGGCGGCAATGAGCAGTTCTTC,CASSHGDYGGNEQFF
16,TRBV5-1,-,TRBJ2-2,TRBD1,TGCGCCAGCAGCTTGAACAGGGGGCAGATCACCGGGGAGCTGTTTTTT,CASSLNRGQITGELFF
15,TRBV5-5,-,TRBJ2-3,-,TGTGCCAGCAGCTTCCAGGGGATGAGGACAGATACGCAGTATTTT,CASSFQGMRTDTQYF
16,TRBV9,-,TRBJ2-1,TRBD2,TGTGCCAGCAGCGCAACCGGGACTAGCGGGAGTAATGAGCAGTTCTTC,CASSATGTSGSNEQFF
13,TRBV30,-,TRBJ2-1,TRBD2,TGTGCCTGGAGTGTAACGGGAGGTCCTAAGCAGTTCTTC,CAWSVTGGPKQFF
14,TRBV5-1,few,TRBJ1-5,-,TGCGCCAGCAGCTTCTCTCCAGGGGCTCAGCCCCAGCATTTT,CASSFSPGAQPQHF
15,TRBV7-3,few,TRBJ2-1,TRBD2,TGTGCCAGCAGCTTACTAGCGGGAGTAGGCAATGAGCAGTTCTTC,CASSLLAGVGNEQFF
14,TRBV7-8,once,TRBJ2-7,-,TGTGCCAGCAGCCCAAAAGTTAGCTCCTACGAGCAGTACTTC,CASSPKVSSYEQYF
14,TRBV3-1/TRBV3-2,few,TRBJ1-4,TRBD1,TGTGCCAGCAGCCCGGGACAGAAGAATGAAAAACTGTTTTTT,CASSPGQKNEKLFF
16,TRBV5-1,-,TRBJ2-1,TRBD2,TGCGCCAGCAGCTTGGGGCGACTAGCGGGAGTAAATGAGCAGTTCTTC,CASSLGRLAGVNEQFF
15,TRBV2,-,TRBJ2-7,-,TGTGCCAGCGCGAAACAGGCGAACCCACCCTACGAGCAGTACTTC,CASAKQANPPYEQYF
15,TRBV2,-,TRBJ2-1,TRBD2,TGTGCCAGCACGGCAGCGGGGAGCACCTACAATGAGCAGTTCTTC,CASTAAGSTYNEQFF
14,TRBV27,-,TRBJ2-1,TRBD2,TGTGCCAGCAGTGAGCGGGAGGGCCTCTATGAGCAGTTCTTC,CASSEREGLYEQFF
13,TRBV7-6,-,TRBJ1-2,TRBD1,TGTGCCAGCAGCTCCCGGGACAGCCCCCCCTACACCTTC,CASSSRDSPPYTF